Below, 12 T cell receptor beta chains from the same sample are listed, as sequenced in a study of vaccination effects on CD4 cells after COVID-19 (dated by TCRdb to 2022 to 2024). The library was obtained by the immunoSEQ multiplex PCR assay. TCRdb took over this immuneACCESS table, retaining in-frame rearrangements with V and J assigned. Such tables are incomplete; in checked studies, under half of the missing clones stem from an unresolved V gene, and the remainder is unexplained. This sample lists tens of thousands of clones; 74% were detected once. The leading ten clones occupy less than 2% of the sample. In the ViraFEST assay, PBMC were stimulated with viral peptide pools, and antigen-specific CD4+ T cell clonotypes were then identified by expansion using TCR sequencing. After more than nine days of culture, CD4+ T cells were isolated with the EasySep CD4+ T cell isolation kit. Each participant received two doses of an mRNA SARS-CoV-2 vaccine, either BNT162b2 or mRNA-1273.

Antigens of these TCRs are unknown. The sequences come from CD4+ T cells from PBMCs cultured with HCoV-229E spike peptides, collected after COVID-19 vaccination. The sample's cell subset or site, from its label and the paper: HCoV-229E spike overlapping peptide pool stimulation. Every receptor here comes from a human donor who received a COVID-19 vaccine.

This CDR3 reads CASSPGTGFEKLFF. The CDR3 DNA follows: TGTGCCAGCTCACCGGGGACAGGGTTTGAAAAACTGTTTTTT. The chain recombines TRBV18 with TRBJ1-4, with 9 bases fitting TRBD1. The CDR3 has 14 residues. Germline assignment: CDR1 KGHSH and CDR2 LQKENI. V gave up 3 bases and J gave up 7 bases; unmatched junction bases: 3. The complete variable domain, with remaining parts taken from reference TRBV18 and TRBJ1-4, reads NAGVMQNPRHLVRRRGQEARLRCSPMKGHSHVYWYRQLPEEGLKFMVYLQKENIIDESGMPKERFSAEFPKEGPSILRIQQVVRGDSAAYFCASSPGTGFEKLFFGSGTQLSVL.

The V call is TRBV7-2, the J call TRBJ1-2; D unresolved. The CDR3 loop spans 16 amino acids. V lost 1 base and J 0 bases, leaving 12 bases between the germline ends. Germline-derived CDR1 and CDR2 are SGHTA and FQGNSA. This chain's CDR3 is CASSLVPGPTNYGYTF. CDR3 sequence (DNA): TGTGCCAGCAGCTTAGTACCCGGACCTACTAACTATGGCTACACCTTC. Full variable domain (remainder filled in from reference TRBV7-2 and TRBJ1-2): GAGVSQSPSNKVTEKGKDVELRCDPISGHTALYWYRQSLGQGLEFLIYFQGNSAPDKSGLPSDRFSAERTGGSVSTLTIQRTQQEDSAVYLCASSLVPGPTNYGYTFGSGTRLTVV.

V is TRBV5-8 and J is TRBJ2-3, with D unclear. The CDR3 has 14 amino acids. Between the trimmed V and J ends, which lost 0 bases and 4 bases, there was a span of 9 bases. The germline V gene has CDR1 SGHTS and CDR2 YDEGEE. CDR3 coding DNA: TGTGCCAGCAGCTTGGAGGGCTGGGCAGATACGCAGTATTTT. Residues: CASSLEGWADTQYF. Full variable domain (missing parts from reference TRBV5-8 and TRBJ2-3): EAGVTQSPTHLIKTRGQQATLRCSPISGHTSVYWYQQALGLGLQFLLWYDEGEERNRGNFPPRFSGRQFPNYSSELNVNALELEDSALYLCASSLEGWADTQYFGPGTRLTVL.

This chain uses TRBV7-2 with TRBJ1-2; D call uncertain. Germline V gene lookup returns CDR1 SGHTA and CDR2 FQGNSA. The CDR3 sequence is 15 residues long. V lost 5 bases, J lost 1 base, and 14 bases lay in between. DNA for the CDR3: TGTGCCAGCAGCGCCCCGGGAGGGATTAACTATGGCTACACCTTC. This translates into CASSAPGGINYGYTF. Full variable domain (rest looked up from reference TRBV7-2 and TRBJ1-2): GAGVSQSPSNKVTEKGKDVELRCDPISGHTALYWYRQSLGQGLEFLIYFQGNSAPDKSGLPSDRFSAERTGGSVSTLTIQRTQQEDSAVYLCASSAPGGINYGYTFGSGTRLTVV.

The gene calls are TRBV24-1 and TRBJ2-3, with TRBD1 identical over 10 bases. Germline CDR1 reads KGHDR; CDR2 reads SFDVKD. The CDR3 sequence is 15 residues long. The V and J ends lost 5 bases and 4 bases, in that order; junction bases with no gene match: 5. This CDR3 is CATSATGGLADTQYF. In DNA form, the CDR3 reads TGTGCCACCAGTGCGACAGGGGGCCTGGCAGATACGCAGTATTTT.

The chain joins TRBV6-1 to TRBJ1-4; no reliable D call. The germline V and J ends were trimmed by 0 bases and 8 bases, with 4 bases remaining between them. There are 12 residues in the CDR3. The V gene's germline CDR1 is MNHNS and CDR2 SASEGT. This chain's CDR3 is CASSEAYEKLFF. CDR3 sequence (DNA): TGTGCCAGCAGTGAAGCGTACGAAAAACTGTTTTTT.

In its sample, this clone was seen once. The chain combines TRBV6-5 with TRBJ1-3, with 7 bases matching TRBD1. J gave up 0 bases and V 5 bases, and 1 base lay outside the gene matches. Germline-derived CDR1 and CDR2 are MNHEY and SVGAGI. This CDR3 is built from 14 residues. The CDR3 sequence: CASSTGVSGNTIYF. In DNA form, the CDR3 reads TGTGCCAGCAGTACAGGGGTCTCTGGAAACACCATATATTTT.

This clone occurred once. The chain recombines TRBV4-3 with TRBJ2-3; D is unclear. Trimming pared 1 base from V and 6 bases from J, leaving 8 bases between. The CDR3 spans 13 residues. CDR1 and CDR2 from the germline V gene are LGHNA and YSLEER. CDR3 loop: CASSQGSKDTQYF. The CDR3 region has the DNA TGCGCCAGCAGCCAAGGGTCGAAGGATACGCAGTATTTT.

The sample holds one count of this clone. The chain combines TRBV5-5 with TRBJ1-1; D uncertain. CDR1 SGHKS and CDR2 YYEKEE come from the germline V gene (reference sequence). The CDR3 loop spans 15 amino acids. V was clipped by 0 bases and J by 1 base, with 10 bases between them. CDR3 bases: TGTGCCAGCAGCTTGGGGGATTACAGGAACACTGAAGCTTTCTTT. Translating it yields CASSLGDYRNTEAFF.

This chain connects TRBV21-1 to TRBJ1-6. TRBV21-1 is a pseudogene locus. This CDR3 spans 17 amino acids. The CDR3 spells CASSKAPRGLGNSPLHF. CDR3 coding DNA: TGTGCCAGCAGCAAAGCTCCCCGGGGATTAGGGAATTCACCCCTCCACTTT.

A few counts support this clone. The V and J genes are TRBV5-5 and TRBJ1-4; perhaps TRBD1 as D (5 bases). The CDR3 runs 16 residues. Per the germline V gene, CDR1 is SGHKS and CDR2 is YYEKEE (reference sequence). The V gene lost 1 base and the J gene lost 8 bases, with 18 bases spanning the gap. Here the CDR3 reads CASSLRPGTVSEKLFF. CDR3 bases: TGTGCCAGCAGCTTGAGACCCGGGACGGTTTCGGAAAAACTGTTTTTT.

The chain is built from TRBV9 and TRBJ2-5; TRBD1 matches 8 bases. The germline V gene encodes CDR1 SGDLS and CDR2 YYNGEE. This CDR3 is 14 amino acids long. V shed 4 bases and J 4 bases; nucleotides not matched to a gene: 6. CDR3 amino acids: CASSPRQGRETQYF. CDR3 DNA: TGTGCCAGCAGCCCCCGACAGGGGCGAGAGACCCAGTACTTC.